This is a list of T cell receptor beta chains from one sample in a study of T cell changes during pregnancy in multiple sclerosis. The table came from immunoSEQ multiplex PCR; TCRdb's copy has only in-frame clones and leaves some out. The table has approximately 25,000 clones, roughly 86% seen once. The source was CD8+ T cells from peripheral blood mononuclear cells, collected in the first trimester of pregnancy. Source of these receptors: a female donor in good health, enrolled as a control in a pregnancy study. Each CDR3 is given without its conserved first and last residue. Clone size is shown for a subset of rows, as once, few, many or a class of expanded clone.

TRBV21-1	TRBJ2-1	NA	ASSKEAGAYNEQF
TRBV13	TRBJ2-1	NA	ASSQTGNSYNEQF
TRBV20-1	TRBJ2-7	NA	SARQYEQY
TRBV5-1	TRBJ1-6	once	ASSPTVIGSYNSPLH
TRBV28	TRBJ1-5	NA	ASSFLASNQPQH
TRBV28	TRBJ1-2	NA	ASRLTGSVSYGYT
TRBV4-3	TRBJ2-7	NA	ASSQQHVGLAGAYEQY
TRBV28	TRBJ1-2	NA	ASSSNRYGYT
TRBV4-2	TRBJ2-6	NA	ASSQGANSGANVLT
TRBV7-6	TRBJ2-1	NA	ASSHGLAGVIEQF
TRBV7-6	TRBJ2-1	NA	ASSLAGGGHNEQF
TRBV7-9	TRBJ2-5	NA	ASNQQINEETQY
TRBV10-3	TRBJ1-4	NA	AISESWTGNNEKLF
TRBV5-6	TRBJ2-7	NA	ASSLPDRPPYEQY
TRBV6-5	TRBJ2-5	NA	ASSYSGGPKGTQY
TRBV11-2	TRBJ2-7	medium-sized	ASRAGGKEQY
TRBV6-1	TRBJ1-6	NA	ASSRDTDNSPLH
TRBV29-1	TRBJ2-1	NA	SVGLAGEYNEQF
TRBV7-8	TRBJ2-2	NA	ASSDDRETGELF
TRBV6-1	TRBJ1-4	NA	ASRVRLGTNEKLF
TRBV6-4	TRBJ2-3	NA	ASSDSGGYTDTQY
TRBV2	TRBJ2-7	NA	ASDLGGRAYEQY
TRBV6-6	TRBJ1-5	many	ASSYGAGNQPQH